This entry lists 29 T cell receptor beta chains sequenced from one sample in a study of early stage breast cancer tumors. The protocol was immunoSEQ multiplex PCR, while the TCRdb copy is restricted to in-frame clones and leaves out a portion. In the table there are 40,000 to 60,000 clones, approximately 80% of which are singletons. The sequenced sample consisted of blood. These TCRs come from a person between 50 and 60 years old with breast cancer.

This clone was found a few times. The J gene is TRBJ1-6, the V gene TRBV5-1; D remains unclear. This CDR3 is built from 15 residues. The germline gives CDR1 SGHRS, CDR2 YFSETQ. V lost 4 bases and J lost 0, with 8 bases in between. The CDR3 region is CASSRVSSYNSPLHF. CDR3 coding DNA: TGCGCCAGCAGCAGGGTGAGCTCCTATAATTCACCCCTCCACTTT.

Here the CDR3 DNA reads TGTGCCAGCAGTTCCCCGGGACAGGTATCTGGGGAGCAGTTCTTC. This translates into CASSSPGQVSGEQFF. The rearrangement joins TRBV28 to TRBJ2-1; 8 nucleotides agree with TRBD1. CDR1 is MDHEN, CDR2 SYDVKM, per germline. With 4 bases clipped from V and 10 bases from J, the junction kept 12 bases outside the gene matches. This CDR3 spans 15 amino acids.

V gene TRBV7-9 combines with J gene TRBJ1-4; D remains unclear. V was cut by 5 bases and J by 8 bases, with 9 bases left in between. The V gene's germline CDR1 is SEHNR and CDR2 FQNEAQ (reference sequence). The CDR3 has 12 residues. CDR3 DNA: TGTGCCAGCAGCAACGGTGGAGAAAAACTGTTTTTT. This sequence encodes CASSNGGEKLFF.

The chain couples TRBV18 to TRBJ1-1; the D gene is possibly TRBD1 (5 bases). Trimming pared 2 bases from V and 1 base from J, leaving 5 bases between. Germline V gives CDR1 KGHSH, CDR2 LQKENI. The CDR3 extends over 13 amino acids. The CDR3 loop is CASSPGANTEAFF. The CDR3 DNA follows: TGTGCCAGCTCACCAGGGGCGAACACTGAAGCTTTCTTT.

CDR3 DNA sequence: TGTGCCAGCAGCATAACTAGCGGGCACTCTTTCAATGAGCAGTTCTTC. Translating it yields CASSITSGHSFNEQFF. This rearrangement joins TRBV7-2 to TRBJ2-1; 9 nucleotides line up with TRBD2. CDR1 and CDR2 (germline): SGHTA, FQGNSA. V lost 5 bases to trimming and J lost 6 bases; unmatched junction nucleotides: 11. This CDR3 contains 16 residues. Complete variable domain (other parts from reference TRBV7-2 and TRBJ2-1): GAGVSQSPSNKVTEKGKDVELRCDPISGHTALYWYRQSLGQGLEFLIYFQGNSAPDKSGLPSDRFSAERTGGSVSTLTIQRTQQEDSAVYLCASSITSGHSFNEQFFGPGTRLTVL.

This sequence joins TRBV11-2 and TRBJ2-5; 9 positions agree with TRBD2. Germline V gene data show CDR1 as SGHAT and CDR2 as FQNNGV. This CDR3 spans 15 amino acids. With 1 base clipped from V and 5 bases from J, the junction kept 5 bases outside the gene matches. The CDR3 here is CASSLGGRARETQYF. CDR3 DNA sequence: TGTGCCAGCAGCTTAGGCGGGAGGGCCCGTGAGACCCAGTACTTC.

The gene calls are TRBV6-1 and TRBJ1-5; tentative D call: TRBD1 (5 bases). CDR1 and CDR2 from the germline V gene are MNHNS and SASEGT. Trimming left V 0 bases short and J 0 bases short, with 12 bases between. The CDR3 runs to 17 residues. Here the CDR3 DNA reads TGTGCCAGCAGTGAAGCGTCAGCAGGGTATAGCAATCAGCCCCAGCATTTT. This sequence encodes CASSEASAGYSNQPQHF.

The chain joins TRBV10-3 to TRBJ2-3; D might be TRBD1 or TRBD2, each matching 5 bases. The CDR3 covers 17 residues. V shed 2 bases and J shed 2 bases, with 17 bases lying between them. Germline V gives CDR1 ENHRY, CDR2 SYGVKD. CDR3 in amino acids: CAISEPKGRGFTDTQYF. CDR3 bases: TGTGCCATCAGTGAGCCCAAGGGGCGAGGGTTCACAGATACGCAGTATTTT.

This clone was seen once. The V and J genes are TRBV13 and TRBJ2-1; the match to TRBD2 covers 13 bases. This CDR3 has 15 residues. Trimming took 5 bases from V and 8 from J; bases not matched to a gene: 6. Germline V gene sequence: CDR1 PRHDT, CDR2 FYEKMQ (reference sequence). The CDR3 DNA reads as TGTGCCAGCAGCACGGCCGGGACTAGCGGGGATGAGCAGTTCTTC. This codes for CASSTAGTSGDEQFF. Supplemented by reference TRBV13 and TRBJ2-1, the full variable domain reads AAGVIQSPRHLIKEKRETATLKCYPIPRHDTVYWYQQGPGQDPQFLISFYEKMQSDKGSIPDRFSAQQFSDYHSELNMSSLELGDSALYFCASSTAGTSGDEQFFGPGTRLTVL.

This chain uses TRBV4-3 with TRBJ1-5; no definite D call. The V and J ends lost 4 bases and 7 bases respectively, with 11 bases between them. The CDR3 contains 13 residues. Germline V lookup: CDR1 LGHNA, CDR2 YSLEER. The CDR3 DNA reads as TGCGCCAGCAGCCCGACCCGGGAGCAGCCCCAGCATTTT. It encodes CASSPTREQPQHF.

In its sample, this clone was seen a few times. V is TRBV2 and J is TRBJ1-2, with D unclear. Deletions cut 7 bases from V and 5 bases from J, with 11 bases between. Germline CDR1 reads SNHLY; CDR2 reads FYNNEI. The CDR3 spans 12 residues. In nucleotides, the CDR3 is TGTGCCAGCATAAAATCGGGATATGGCTACACCTTC. This codes for CASIKSGYGYTF. Full variable domain (rest looked up from reference TRBV2 and TRBJ1-2): EPEVTQTPSHQVTQMGQEVILRCVPISNHLYFYWYRQILGQKVEFLVSFYNNEISEKSEIFDDQFSVERPDGSNFTLKIRSTKLEDSAMYFCASIKSGYGYTFGSGTRLTVV.

This sequence joins TRBV15 and TRBJ1-1; D is ambiguous. Between the trimmed V and J ends, which lost 6 bases and 5 bases, there was a span of 19 bases. Germline-derived CDR1 and CDR2 are LNHNV and YYDKDF (reference sequence). CDR3 length: 15 amino acids. The CDR3 DNA reads TGTGCCACCAGGAGGATCTCGTTGAGAGGAACTGAAGCTTTCTTT. It codes for CATRRISLRGTEAFF.

Only a few counts were recorded for this clone. CDR3 nucleotide sequence: TGCGCCAGCAGCTGGCCAAGAGGGACTAGCGGGAGGAACAATGAGCAGTTCTTC. Amino acid sequence: CASSWPRGTSGRNNEQFF. The chain combines TRBV5-1 with TRBJ2-1; TRBD2 matches at 15 bases. Germline V gives CDR1 SGHRS, CDR2 YFSETQ. J was trimmed by 5 bases and V by 3 bases; bases with no gene match: 9. CDR3 length: 18 residues.

The genes are TRBV10-3 and TRBJ2-1; D remains unclear. The germline V gene has CDR1 ENHRY and CDR2 SYGVKD. Trimming cost V 10 bases and J 4 bases, with 14 bases left between them. The CDR3 contains 13 residues. The CDR3 DNA is TGTGCCAGCGAGACCCAAGGATACAATGAGCAGTTCTTC. Residues: CASETQGYNEQFF.

V usage is TRBV11-2 and J usage is TRBJ2-1; a possible D gene is TRBD2 (6 bases). Trimming shortened V by 7 bases and J by 3 bases, and 16 bases separated the two germline ends. The CDR3 is 15 residues long. CDR1 and CDR2 (germline): SGHAT, FQNNGV. The CDR3 loop is CASNLVGGGYNEQFF. In DNA form, the CDR3 reads TGTGCCAGCAATCTAGTGGGGGGAGGCTACAATGAGCAGTTCTTC.

The CDR3 region has the DNA TGTGCCAGCAGCTTGAGACGGGAGTTACTACTCCGCGAGCAGTACTTC. This translates into CASSLRRELLLREQYF. V and J are TRBV5-6 and TRBJ2-7, with a possible D match to TRBD2 (6 bases). CDR3 length: 16 residues. V was pared by 1 base and J by 6 bases, with 20 bases between. Per the germline V gene, CDR1 is SGHDT and CDR2 is YYEEEE.

This clone turned up a few times. The genes are TRBV15 and TRBJ2-2; 7 bases map to TRBD2. V shed 4 bases, J shed 4 bases, and the junction held 9 bases outside the gene matches. Germline V CDR1 and CDR2: LNHNV, YYDKDF (reference sequence). The length of the CDR3 is 16 residues. The CDR3 protein is CATSTQAGARTGELFF. CDR3 DNA sequence: TGTGCCACCAGCACCCAGGCGGGAGCTCGCACCGGGGAGCTGTTTTTT.

The genes are TRBV10-3 and TRBJ1-2; 9 positions agree with TRBD1. The CDR3 is 15 residues long. V lost 4 bases, J lost 4 bases, and 7 bases stayed unmatched. Per the germline V gene, CDR1 is ENHRY and CDR2 is SYGVKD. The CDR3 region has the DNA TGTGCCATCAGTGTCACAGGGGGCGCGGGCTATGGCTACACCTTC. It codes for CAISVTGGAGYGYTF.

The chain combines TRBV18 with TRBJ1-1, with D tentatively TRBD1 (5 bases). The CDR3 runs to 12 residues. With 1 base removed from V and 6 bases from J, the gap between germline ends came to 6 bases. Germline V gene data show CDR1 as KGHSH and CDR2 as LQKENI. DNA of the CDR3: TGTGCCAGCTCACCACGGGGGGCTGAAGCTTTCTTT. It translates to CASSPRGAEAFF.

The chain couples TRBV19 to TRBJ2-6; TRBD1 matches 11 bases. Looked up from germline, CDR1 is LNHDA and CDR2 is SQIVND (reference sequence). There are 16 residues in the CDR3. The trim removed 6 bases at V and 3 bases at J, leaving 4 bases unmatched. Here the CDR3 reads CASSRTGGVGANVLTF. The CDR3, as DNA: TGTGCCAGTAGCAGGACAGGGGGCGTTGGGGCCAACGTCCTGACTTTC. Complete variable domain (other parts from reference TRBV19 and TRBJ2-6): DGGITQSPKYLFRKEGQNVTLSCEQNLNHDAMYWYRQDPGQGLRLIYYSQIVNDFQKGDIAEGYSVSREKKESFPLTVTSAQKNPTAFYLCASSRTGGVGANVLTFGAGSRLTVL.

A single count supports this clone. This chain uses TRBV27 with TRBJ2-7; 7 nucleotides align to TRBD2. The CDR3 length is 15 residues. With 7 bases clipped from V and 4 bases from J, the junction kept 13 bases outside the gene matches. CDR1 is MNHEY, CDR2 SMNVEV, per germline (reference sequence). The CDR3 DNA reads as TGTGCCAGCAAATTGATGGGGGGGACCCTTTACGAGCAGTACTTC. Its protein is CASKLMGGTLYEQYF.

In its sample, this clone was seen a few times. The chain recombines TRBV7-8 with TRBJ2-1; the D is unclear. Germline V gene sequence: CDR1 SGHVS, CDR2 FQNEAQ. Deletions cut 1 base from V and 4 bases from J, with 14 bases between. This CDR3 spans 16 amino acids. The CDR3 nucleotides read TGTGCCAGCAGCTTAGATTTGGGCTTCCCTTACAATGAGCAGTTCTTC. Amino acid sequence: CASSLDLGFPYNEQFF.

This chain links TRBV5-4 with TRBJ2-7; 8 nucleotides line up with TRBD2. CDR1 is SGHNT, CDR2 YYREEE, per germline (reference sequence). The V gene end was trimmed by 4 bases and the J gene end by 5 bases; junction bases not matched to a gene: 11. This CDR3 has 15 residues. CDR3 in amino acids: CASSPGTRGGDEQYF. The CDR3 DNA follows: TGTGCCAGCAGCCCTGGGACTAGGGGAGGGGACGAGCAGTACTTC.

The chain carries TRBV13 and TRBJ2-1; 10 bases are shared with TRBD2. Losses at the gene ends were 1 base for V and 7 bases for J; bases not matched to a gene: 1. The germline gives CDR1 PRHDT, CDR2 FYEKMQ (reference sequence). This CDR3 spans 14 amino acids. The CDR3, as DNA: TGTGCCAGCAGCTTAGCTAGCGGGAGAAATGAGCAGTTCTTC. Translating gives CASSLASGRNEQFF.

The V gene is TRBV2, the J gene TRBJ2-2; 9 bases line up with TRBD2. Germline trimming cut 5 bases from V and 1 base from J; bases unmatched to any gene: 8. Germline loops: CDR1 SNHLY, CDR2 FYNNEI. The CDR3 is made up of 17 amino acids. The DNA of the CDR3 is TGTGCCAGCAGTCAGGGTAGACTAGCGGAGAACACCGGGGAGCTGTTTTTT. Its protein is CASSQGRLAENTGELFF.

This clone was picked up a small number of times. The chain has TRBV4-2 and TRBJ2-1; 12 bases are shared with TRBD2. V dropped 4 bases and J dropped 7; count of bases not matched to a gene: 11. The V gene's germline CDR1 is LGHNA and CDR2 YNFKEQ. The CDR3 consists of 17 residues. CDR3 amino acids: CASSPGASGRVGNEQFF. CDR3 coding DNA: TGTGCCAGCAGCCCCGGGGCTAGCGGGAGGGTGGGGAATGAGCAGTTCTTC.

This rearrangement joins TRBV5-1 to TRBJ2-2; no reliable D call. Trimming left V 0 bases short and J 4 bases short, with 7 bases between. The CDR3 has 14 amino acids. Per germline, CDR1 SGHRS and CDR2 YFSETQ. Here the CDR3 reads CASSLGEITGELFF. CDR3 DNA: TGCGCCAGCAGCTTGGGCGAGATCACCGGGGAGCTGTTTTTT.

This clone occurred a few times. The chain links TRBV19 to TRBJ1-2; D possibly corresponds to TRBD1 (5 bases). Germline loops: CDR1 LNHDA, CDR2 SQIVND (reference sequence). Trimming removed 3 bases at V and 4 bases at J, with 6 bases between. The CDR3 sequence is 12 residues long. Here the CDR3 reads CASSIDSYGYTF. The CDR3 DNA reads TGTGCCAGTAGTATCGACAGCTATGGCTACACCTTC.

This clone appeared once. This rearrangement joins TRBV10-3 to TRBJ2-3; 7 nucleotides match TRBD1. Per the germline V gene, CDR1 is ENHRY and CDR2 is SYGVKD. Germline trimming cut 6 bases from V and 7 bases from J; bases unmatched to any gene: 7. The CDR3 has 13 residues. The DNA for the CDR3 is TGTGCCATCAGCGACAGGGAACCCCATACGCAGTATTTT. It yields the protein CAISDREPHTQYF.